The source of this T cell receptor (beta chain) is a study of shared clonotypes between healthy human individuals (dated by TCRdb to 2020 to 2022). Background on the whole study: The cohort comprised a couple of women and a few men aged 18 to 49 years. Per donor, three plates each were used for CD4 naive and CD4 memory, two for CD8 naive, and one for CD8 memory. Each donor's leukapheresis produced roughly between roughly 0.94 and 9.5 billion PBMCs. Blood TCR repertoires of roughly five healthy adults were deeply sequenced to estimate repertoire size and the extent of clonotype sharing between individuals. To increase sequencing depth and limit assay-specific biases, different laboratories used diverse techniques to prepare libraries and sequence TCR repertoires. The full study reports these points: Rarefaction of sorted-subset datasets indicated incomplete sequencing despite the large sequencing depth. Sampling was restricted to blood, and TCR repertoires in tissue are likely to differ from TCR repertoires in blood. Compared with non-shared clonotypes, the clonotypes found in all four sorted-subset donors had higher generation probabilities. Larger estimated clonotype richness was generally found for naive subsets than for memory subsets. The genetic and exposure-history diversity represented was limited by the small number of donors. Around 5.4% of naive CD4, 3.5% of naive CD8, 2.3% of memory CD4, and approximately 0.4% of memory CD8 clonotypes were shared across several donors. Pairwise subsampling indicated that sequencing depth was expected to affect the degree of clonotype sharing among donors.

Using the deep immunoSEQ assay, multiplex PCR amplified TCR CDR3 regions from genomic DNA. Genomic DNA extracted from each cell subset was distributed evenly over all wells of several immunoSEQ 96-well plates, and each plate served as one replicate. For sorted subsets, around 200 ng genomic DNA, equal to tens of thousands of T cell genomes, was loaded into each replicate PCR. Purified libraries were measured with a Qubit 3.0 fluorometer, size-checked on a Bioanalyzer 2100, and measured again with the KAPA Library Quantification kit. Every immunoSEQ 96-well plate was sequenced on a separate single-read 150-cycle Illumina NextSeq 550 flow cell. In the paper's pipeline: The immunoSEQ output contained only junctional sequences without quality scores, so filtering could not match that applied to full-length reads. Sequences were annotated with PyIR, a Python wrapper for IgBLAST v1.9, using IMGT germline references to assign V/J genes and CDR3. Reads were filtered out if the reads had weak V/J assignments (E-value above 1e-6), no CDR3, stop codons, out-of-frame junctions, or ambiguous translated residues. A V3J clonotype was defined by an identical inferred V gene, J gene, and CDR3 amino acid sequence. The percentage overlap between two repertoires was calculated by dividing the number of shared unique clonotypes by the size of the smaller repertoire. Three approaches were used to assess repertoire richness: RTK rarefaction, the Chao1 estimator, and Recon v2.1 estimates of unobserved clonotypes. Generation probabilities were computed with OLGA for all TCRbeta clonotypes obtained by the gDNA method from four donors. TCRdb took this table from immuneACCESS and kept in-frame rearrangements with V and J called. Such tables lack part of the clones; where checked against another copy, unresolved V genes explain under half of the gap, and the rest is unexplained. V and J calls and clone size are given by that table; D and trimming were obtained from the DNA. Recorded for this sample are about 1 million clones; about 75% of them occurred a single time. The ten biggest clones cover roughly 1.4% of the sample.

Donors were healthy HIV-negative adults with no recently reported acute infections or vaccinations. Every donor was a Caucasian adult living in Nashville, Tennessee, USA. CD4+ T cells were enriched by magnetic negative selection; naive cells were then positively selected on CD45RA, and the negative fraction formed the memory subset. Blood was obtained by leukapheresis, after which PBMCs were separated by Ficoll-Histopaque density gradient centrifugation and cryopreserved in liquid nitrogen vapor phase. Purity and quantity of every magnetically sorted T cell population were checked by analytical flow cytometry. From each sorted fraction, genomic DNA was isolated and quantified by UV absorbance on a Nanodrop 2000c. The CDR3, from cysteine to phenylalanine, totals 14 residues. The CDR3 DNA has 42 bases and is translated from base 1. Deletion took 2 bases off V and 0 bases off J, with a span of 7 bases between the germline ends. The germline V gene (reference sequence) yields MNHNY for CDR1 and SVGAGI for CDR2.

A word on this clone: Its antigen remains unidentified. No base-level quality is on record; no much larger clone is a single base apart.

What was sequenced was memory CD4+ T cells sorted from blood. Taken with the paper, the label for cell subset or site translates to: CD45RA-negative fraction. The sequence came from a man aged 18 to 30 in good health. Recombination joined TRBV6-6 with TRBJ1-2; the D gene lacks a confident call. The CDR3 sequence is CASSYAATNYGYTF. The nucleotide sequence reads as follows: TGTGCCAGCAGTTACGCAGCAACTAACTATGGCTACACCTTC.